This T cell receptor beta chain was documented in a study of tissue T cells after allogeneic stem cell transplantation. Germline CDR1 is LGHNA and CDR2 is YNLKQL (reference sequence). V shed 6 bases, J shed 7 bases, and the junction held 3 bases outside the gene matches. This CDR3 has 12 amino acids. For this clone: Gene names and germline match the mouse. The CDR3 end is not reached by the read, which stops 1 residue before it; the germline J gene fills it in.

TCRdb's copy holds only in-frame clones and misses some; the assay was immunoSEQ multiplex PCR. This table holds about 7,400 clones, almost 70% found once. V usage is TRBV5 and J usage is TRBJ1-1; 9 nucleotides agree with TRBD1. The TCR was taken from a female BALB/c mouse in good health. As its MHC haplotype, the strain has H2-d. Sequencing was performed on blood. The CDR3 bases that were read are TGTGCCAGCAGTCCGGACAGGGGAGAAGTCTTC. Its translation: CASSPDRGEVF. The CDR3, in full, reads CASSPDRGEVFF.